This note documents a single TCR beta chain sequence. The Seattle site enrolled patients during active infection and followed them longitudinally. As handled by the study authors: Amplification with reference gene primers provided the estimates of nucleated cell counts. Measured with immunoSEQ multiplex PCR; TCRdb has only the in-frame clones, and not every one. V and J calls and clone size are given by that table; D and trimming were obtained from the DNA. The sample includes roughly 300,000 clones, 80% to 95% of them seen just once. The CDR3 totals 15 residues. Germline CDR1 and CDR2: SGHVS and FNYEAQ. V lost 5 bases and J lost 10; bases outside the gene matches: 11. The data derive from a study of blood T cell repertoires in COVID-19. Overall study: The study drew acute and convalescent COVID-19 samples from the United States, Italy and Spain. PBMCs, B-cell-depleted T cells, or T cells were the source of the cDNA or gDNA that made up the material.

Sequencing used peripheral blood. The source is a woman aged 25 to 39 with COVID-19, enrolled during active disease. V is TRBV7-6 and J is TRBJ1-4; TRBD1 matches at 9 bases. CDR3 loop: CASSGGTGLFGKLFF. The CDR3 DNA is TGTGCCAGCAGCGGAGGGACAGGGTTGTTCGGAAAACTGTTTTTT.